This T cell receptor (beta chain) was retrieved from a study of blood T cell repertoires in COVID-19. At the level of the study: PBMCs, B-cell-depleted T cells, or T cells were the source of the cDNA or gDNA that made up the material.

This CDR3 spans 13 amino acids. The germline gives CDR1 SGDLS, CDR2 YYNGEE. The V gene end was trimmed by 0 bases and the J gene end by 13 bases; junction bases not matched to a gene: 4. Assay used: immunoSEQ multiplex PCR; TCRdb lists only in-frame clones, some missing. Found here are under 150,000 clones, 88% of them singletons; the top ten hold roughly 2%. This TCR derives from a human donor in a cohort sampled during active COVID-19. The specimen was peripheral blood. This chain connects TRBV9 to TRBJ1-6; TRBD1 matches at 7 bases. The CDR3 DNA is TGTGCCAGCAGCGTAGAAGGGGGCCGCCCCCTCCACTTT. It yields the protein CASSVEGGRPLHF.